The 13 T cell receptor beta chains below were found in one sample sequenced in a study of blood T cell repertoires in COVID-19. Some clones are missing from TCRdb's copy, which holds only in-frame ones; the method was immunoSEQ multiplex PCR. The table lists some 250,000 clones, roughly 80% of them singletons. Sequencing input: peripheral blood. These receptor sequences come from a woman older than 75 with acute or convalescent COVID-19.

The chain combines TRBV28 with TRBJ2-7, with D possibly being TRBD1 (6 bases). This CDR3 is built from 13 residues. Trimming took 3 bases from V and 3 from J, leaving 9 bases between them. The germline CDR1 and CDR2 sequences are MDHEN and SYDVKM. The DNA of the CDR3 is TGTGCCAGCAGTTTTGGGGGCCTCTACGAGCAGTACTTC. This codes for CASSFGGLYEQYF.

The chain couples TRBV7-3 to TRBJ2-1, with TRBD1 matching over 7 bases. In germline, CDR1 is SGHTA, CDR2 FQGTGA. The length of the CDR3 is 13 residues. V lost 0 bases and J lost 10; bases outside the gene matches: 3. CDR3 region: CASSLTTGSEQFF. The CDR3 nucleotides are TGTGCCAGCAGCTTAACGACAGGGTCGGAGCAGTTCTTC.

This clone was detected a few times. V and J are TRBV15 and TRBJ2-1; no firm D call. Trimming shortened V by 0 bases and J by 2 bases, and 2 bases separated the two germline ends. Germline V gene lookup returns CDR1 LNHNV and CDR2 YYDKDF (reference sequence). CDR3 length: 13 residues. In DNA, the CDR3 is TGTGCCACCAGCAGAGATACCTACAATGAGCAGTTCTTC. Translation gives CATSRDTYNEQFF.

The CDR3 loop reads CASSLRTSGAPSYNEQFF. For the CDR3, the DNA is TGTGCCAGCAGTTTACGGACTAGCGGGGCCCCCTCCTACAATGAGCAGTTCTTC. This sequence joins TRBV27 and TRBJ2-1; 12 positions match TRBD2. Trimming cost V 2 bases and J 0 bases; bases outside gene matches: 5. Germline V CDR1 and CDR2: MNHEY, SMNVEV (reference sequence). The CDR3 contains 18 residues.

This chain connects TRBV10-3 to TRBJ2-1, with 12 bases matching TRBD2. The V gene end was trimmed by 8 bases and the J gene end by 1 base; junction bases not matched to a gene: 6. The CDR3 loop spans 16 amino acids. The germline gives CDR1 ENHRY, CDR2 SYGVKD. The CDR3 spells CAIRRTSGDSYNEQFF. Written as DNA, the CDR3 is TGTGCCATCCGCCGGACTAGCGGGGATTCCTACAATGAGCAGTTCTTC.

This clone was counted once. The chain recombines TRBV5-6 with TRBJ2-4, with D perhaps matching TRBD2 (5 bases). CDR3 length: 17 amino acids. Germline CDR1 and CDR2: SGHDT and YYEEEE. V gave up 0 bases and J gave up 1 base, with 14 bases separating them. The CDR3 here is CASSLAGLWTAKNIQYF. CDR3 DNA: TGTGCCAGCAGCTTGGCTGGACTCTGGACCGCCAAAAACATTCAGTACTTC.

The chain is built from TRBV6-5 and TRBJ1-1, with 7 bases that match TRBD1. V was pared by 5 bases and J by 7 bases, with 4 bases of the junction left unmatched. The CDR3 runs 12 residues. Germline V gene sequence: CDR1 MNHEY, CDR2 SVGAGI. The CDR3 DNA reads as TGTGCCAGCAGTCGACAGGGCGGTGAAGCTTTCTTT. This gives the protein CASSRQGGEAFF.

The gene calls are TRBV7-2 and TRBJ1-2; D may be TRBD1 (6 bases). Trimming removed 5 bases at V and 8 bases at J, with 18 bases between. Germline loops: CDR1 SGHTA, CDR2 FQGNSA. This CDR3 comprises 14 residues. The chain's CDR3 is CASSQAQGFQGYTF. Here the CDR3 DNA reads TGTGCCAGCAGCCAGGCGCAGGGGTTCCAGGGCTACACCTTC.

The J gene is TRBJ1-5, the V gene TRBV6-1, with D possibly matching TRBD1 (6 bases). The CDR3 covers 16 residues. Germline CDR1 is MNHNS and CDR2 is SASEGT. Trimming cost V 1 base and J 4 bases, with 14 bases left between them. The CDR3 nucleotides read TGTGCCAGCAGTGAAGGGTTTGGGGGCTGGAATCAGCCCCAGCATTTT. Protein: CASSEGFGGWNQPQHF.

The chain uses TRBV11-2 and TRBJ1-3; the match to TRBD1 covers 9 bases. CDR1 is SGHAT, CDR2 FQNNGV, per germline. Losses at the gene ends were 3 bases for V and 0 bases for J; bases not matched to a gene: 9. This CDR3 region has 18 residues. The DNA for the CDR3 is TGTGCCAGCAGCTTCGCCCGGGACAGGGTATTCTCTGGAAACACCATATATTTT. Its translation: CASSFARDRVFSGNTIYF.

The chain is built from TRBV5-1 and TRBJ1-2; TRBD1 is a possible D gene (5 bases). V dropped 1 base and J dropped 5 bases, with 12 bases sitting between them. This CDR3 is 14 amino acids long. Germline CDR1 SGHRS, CDR2 YFSETQ. CDR3 sequence (DNA): TGCGCCAGCAGCTTGAGTCCGACAGAATATGGCTACACCTTC. Its protein is CASSLSPTEYGYTF.

This clone turned up a few times. The rearrangement links TRBV5-8 to TRBJ2-3; 10 bases align to TRBD1. This CDR3 contains 16 residues. Per germline, CDR1 SGHTS and CDR2 YDEGEE. The ends lost 6 bases at V and 1 base at J; junction bases unmatched: 8. The CDR3 loop is CASNRGTGEGTDTQYF. CDR3 nucleotides: TGTGCCAGCAATAGGGGGACAGGGGAGGGCACAGATACGCAGTATTTT.

This clone was found a few times. The chain carries TRBV2 and TRBJ2-1, with 7 nucleotides matching TRBD2. The CDR3 covers 14 residues. Trimming cost V 4 bases and J 4 bases; bases outside gene matches: 4. Germline CDR1 reads SNHLY; CDR2 reads FYNNEI. CDR3 bases: TGTGCCAGCAGTGGCCGGACTAGATACAATGAGCAGTTCTTC. Translation: CASSGRTRYNEQFF.